The present entry profiles one TCR beta chain with its context. Its antigen is not known. Germline CDR1 and CDR2: SEHNR and FQNEAQ (reference sequence). This CDR3 comprises 16 residues. The V gene lost 2 bases and the J gene lost 8 bases, with 21 bases spanning the gap. This sample is drawn from a study of T cells in Graves' hyperthyroidism and ophthalmopathy. Background on the study: Peripheral blood was secured at the point of initial diagnosis, before any treatment.

The source material, RNA transcripts, was used to amplify TCR beta CDR3 regions. An initial round of RT-PCR targeting the TCR CDR3 relied on the HTBI primer set. TCRdb fed the multiplex PCR reads into MiXCR, producing one record per CDR3 protein. The sample lists about 840,000 distinct CDR3 sequences, 35% to 40% occurring once. Overall study results and limits: A 13 V-J signature model discriminated ophthalmopathy versus stable hyperthyroidism. Ophthalmopathy, which appeared later, was predicted by the model a median 6.5 months before onset. Researchers found most expanded thyroid clonotypes above 0.001 in blood as well.

Sample: blood. The clonotype originates from a man aged 18-30 years with Graves' hyperthyroidism. The rearrangement uses TRBV7-9 and TRBJ1-2; TRBD1 is a possible D gene (5 bases). The CDR3 spells CASSLSHRRGAEGYTF. The CDR3 DNA reads TGTGCCAGCAGCTTATCGCACAGGAGGGGCGCGGAGGGCTACACCTTC.